This T cell receptor beta chain was captured by sequencing in a study of cytomegalovirus exposure and HLA in healthy donors. Study conclusions and caveats: Differences between HLA loci emerged in a later analysis of TCR association rates, with DRB1 most and HLA-C fewest. According to an earlier analysis, most TCR beta V segments yielded productive rearrangements about 90% or about 30% of the time.

Germline CDR1 SNHLY, CDR2 FYNNEI. The J segment lost 1 base and the V segment lost 6 bases, leaving 5 bases of the junction unmatched. CDR3 length: 15 residues. PCR involved 60 Vbeta and 13 Jbeta primers. Measured with immunoSEQ multiplex PCR; TCRdb has only the in-frame clones, and not every one. The sample carries approximately 110,000 clones, around 82% recorded once. Notes on this clone: Its specificity is unknown.

The TCR originated in a man between 35 and 55 years old in good health and CMV-seronegative. The V and J genes are TRBV2 and TRBJ2-2; TRBD1 matches 7 bases. Sequenced material: PBMCs. The CDR3 protein is CASRARDRNTGELFF. CDR3 in DNA: TGTGCCAGCAGGGCCCGGGACAGGAACACCGGGGAGCTGTTTTTT. The entire variable domain, with the rest obtained from reference TRBV2 and TRBJ2-2, is as follows: EPEVTQTPSHQVTQMGQEVILRCVPISNHLYFYWYRQILGQKVEFLVSFYNNEISEKSEIFDDQFSVERPDGSNFTLKIRSTKLEDSAMYFCASRARDRNTGELFFGEGSRLTVL.